These 29 T cell receptor beta chains were sequenced from one sample in a study of blood T cells in healthy people across ages. A J-beta primer mix and a sample-barcoded 5' primer were used in a second PCR of about 7 to 11 cycles. TCRdb independently ran MiXCR on the 5' RACE reads; one entry per CDR3 protein. The sample contains over 1,500,000 distinct CDR3 sequences, around 40% of which appear only once. Sequenced material: blood. These receptors all stem from a human donor in good health.

The V call is TRBV7-9, the J call TRBJ2-3; D possibly corresponds to TRBD1 (6 bases). Trimming removed 1 base at V and 6 bases at J, with 11 bases between. The CDR3 is made up of 14 amino acids. Germline V gives CDR1 SEHNR, CDR2 FQNEAQ (reference sequence). The CDR3 DNA reads TGTGCCAGCAGCTTAGAACAGGGAATCGATACGCAGTATTTT. As protein: CASSLEQGIDTQYF.

On this clonotype itself: Its ends do not fully match the called genes, so a read error is possible. The chain employs TRBV7-2 and TRBJ2-3; D remains unclear. The length of the CDR3 is 13 residues. Germline V gene sequence: CDR1 SGHTA, CDR2 FQGNSA. CDR3 sequence (DNA): TGTGCCGGCAGCTTAGTTAGTTCAGATACGCAGTATTTT. This codes for CAGSLVSSDTQYF. The complete variable domain, with remaining parts taken from reference TRBV7-2 and TRBJ2-3, reads GAGVSQSPSNKVTEKGKDVELRCDPISGHTALYWYRQSLGQGLEFLIYFQGNSAPDKSGLPSDRFSAERTGGSVSTLTIQRTQQEDSAVYLCAGSLVSSDTQYFGPGTRLTVL.

The V call is TRBV6-1, the J call TRBJ2-7; D is perhaps TRBD1 or TRBD2 (5 bases each). Trimming stripped 3 bases from V and 5 bases from J, with 14 bases between. CDR1 is MNHNS and CDR2 is SASEGT in the germline V gene. This CDR3 spans 14 amino acids. CDR3 DNA: TGTGCCAGCAGTGACAGGGCCCTGAGGGACGAGCAGTACTTC. It specifies CASSDRALRDEQYF.

The gene calls are TRBV3-1 and TRBJ1-4, with D unresolved. V lost 2 bases and J 3 bases, leaving 7 bases between the germline ends. Germline V gene lookup returns CDR1 LGHDT and CDR2 YNNKEL (reference sequence). The CDR3 runs to 14 residues. CDR3 amino acids: CASSQLMANEKLFF. DNA for the CDR3: TGTGCCAGCAGCCAATTAATGGCTAATGAAAAACTGTTTTTT.

The chain combines TRBV27 with TRBJ1-1, with no clear D. Trimming took 2 bases from V and 1 from J, leaving 11 bases between them. There are 15 residues in the CDR3. CDR1 is MNHEY, CDR2 SMNVEV, per germline (reference sequence). In DNA, the CDR3 is TGTGCCAGCAGTTTAGGATGGGCAACGAACACTGAAGCTTTCTTT. Protein: CASSLGWATNTEAFF.

The chain is built from TRBV28 and TRBJ2-5; TRBD1 matches at 8 bases. Matching the DNA end better, TRBJ2-7 makes the J call doubtful. Germline V lookup: CDR1 MDHEN, CDR2 SYDVKM. This CDR3 contains 16 residues. The CDR3 loop is CASTPVGQGLSYEQYF. CDR3 coding DNA: TGTGCCAGCACCCCCGTTGGACAGGGTCTTTCCTACGAGCAGTACTTC.

CDR3 protein: CSAAGTTHYEQYF. DNA of the CDR3: TGCAGTGCTGCCGGGACTACCCACTACGAGCAGTACTTC. The chain links TRBV20-1 to TRBJ2-7; 7 bases match TRBD2. The V and J ends lost 5 bases and 3 bases, in that order; junction bases with no gene match: 7. CDR1 is DFQATT and CDR2 is SNEGSKA in the germline V gene (reference sequence). The CDR3 has 13 residues.

This clonotype has just a few counts. The chain is built from TRBV11-2 and TRBJ2-1, with D possibly matching TRBD2 (5 bases). V lost 7 bases and J lost 4, with 11 bases in between. This CDR3 has 13 amino acids. Germline CDR1 SGHAT, CDR2 FQNNGV. The CDR3 protein is CASTPTSYNEQFF. In nucleotides, the CDR3 is TGTGCCAGCACTCCCACTAGTTACAATGAGCAGTTCTTC. The entire variable domain, with the rest obtained from reference TRBV11-2 and TRBJ2-1, is as follows: EAGVAQSPRYKIIEKRQSVAFWCNPISGHATLYWYQQILGQGPKLLIQFQNNGVVDDSQLPKDRFSAERLKGVDSTLKIQPAKLEDSAVYLCASTPTSYNEQFFGPGTRLTVL.

This sequence joins TRBV12-3 or TRBV12-4 and TRBJ1-2; D possibly corresponds to TRBD1 (5 bases). The V and J ends lost 3 bases and 8 bases respectively, with 13 bases between them. The CDR3 is 13 amino acids. The CDR3 DNA sequence: TGTGCCAGCAGTTTGCTACAGGTTCACGGCTACACCTTC. Protein sequence: CASSLLQVHGYTF.

This rearrangement joins TRBV7-2 to TRBJ2-3; D call uncertain. Deletions cut 1 base from V and 6 bases from J, with 14 bases between. CDR1 is SGHTA and CDR2 is FQGNSA in the germline V gene. The CDR3 spans 15 residues. The CDR3 nucleotides read TGTGCCAGCAGCTTAGAGGCCAGCTACGGGGATACGCAGTATTTT. Translating gives CASSLEASYGDTQYF.

V gene TRBV10-3 combines with J gene TRBJ2-5; D is uncertain. The CDR3 spans 11 residues. With 11 bases removed from V and 3 bases from J, the gap between germline ends came to 10 bases. Germline V gives CDR1 ENHRY, CDR2 SYGVKD. The CDR3 nucleotides are TGTGCCTCGCAACGGGAAGAGACCCAGTACTTC. Amino acids: CASQREETQYF.

This chain uses TRBV7-9 with TRBJ2-7, with D possibly being TRBD2 (5 bases). This CDR3 has 15 residues. The V end was cut by 0 bases, the J end by 5 bases, with 14 bases between. Per germline, CDR1 SEHNR and CDR2 FQNEAQ (reference sequence). This CDR3 reads CASSLAEGLANEQYF. DNA for the CDR3: TGTGCCAGCAGCTTAGCAGAGGGTCTCGCGAACGAGCAGTACTTC.

The table lists this clonotype with a few counts. The J gene is TRBJ1-2, the V gene TRBV5-1, with 9 bases aligning to TRBD1. Germline CDR1 SGHRS, CDR2 YFSETQ. J lost 8 bases, V lost 3 bases, and 11 bases had no gene match. The CDR3 has 15 amino acids. The CDR3: CASSWDRVPSGGYTF. The CDR3, as DNA: TGCGCCAGCAGCTGGGACAGGGTGCCATCCGGAGGCTACACCTTC.

The chain carries TRBV12-3 or TRBV12-4 and TRBJ2-1; possibly TRBD2 for D (6 bases). CDR3 size: 13 residues. V lost 7 bases, J lost 3 bases, and 10 bases lay in between. CDR3 DNA: TGTGCCAGCACCCCGGGGGTCTACAATGAGCAGTTCTTC. Protein product: CASTPGVYNEQFF.

The V gene is TRBV12-3 or TRBV12-4, the J gene TRBJ1-1, with D unclear. The CDR3 totals 14 residues. Trimming removed 5 bases at V and 0 bases at J, with 10 bases between. CDR3 amino acids: CASSVTGMNTEAFF. The CDR3 region has the DNA TGTGCCAGCAGTGTGACGGGAATGAACACTGAAGCTTTCTTT.

V is TRBV24-1 and J is TRBJ2-3, with 10 bases that match TRBD2. With V trimmed by 4 bases and J by 6 bases, 6 bases remained unmatched. The CDR3 runs 15 residues. Germline loops: CDR1 KGHDR, CDR2 SFDVKD. CDR3 loop: CATSELAGGSDTQYF. The CDR3 nucleotides are TGTGCCACCAGTGAATTAGCGGGGGGCTCGGATACGCAGTATTTT.

V and J are TRBV20-1 and TRBJ1-2; 10 nucleotides match TRBD1. The CDR3 is 13 residues long. CDR1 DFQATT and CDR2 SNEGSKA come from the germline V gene (reference sequence). After removal of 6 bases from V and 5 bases from J, the junction contained 6 bases not matched to a gene. The CDR3 protein is CSARTGGGYGYTF. CDR3 in DNA: TGCAGTGCAAGGACAGGGGGTGGTTATGGCTACACCTTC.

This clonotype showed up just a few times. The J gene is TRBJ2-1, the V gene TRBV7-9; possibly TRBD1 or TRBD2 for D (5 bases each). The germline V and J ends were trimmed by 8 bases and 3 bases, with 17 bases remaining between them. This CDR3 is 15 amino acids long. Germline V gives CDR1 SEHNR, CDR2 FQNEAQ (reference sequence). CDR3 protein: CASRPPARGYNEQFF. In DNA form, the CDR3 reads TGTGCCAGCCGACCACCGGCGAGGGGCTACAATGAGCAGTTCTTC.

J is TRBJ2-7 and V is TRBV5-1, with a tentative D call TRBD2 (6 bases). Per the germline V gene, CDR1 is SGHRS and CDR2 is YFSETQ. This CDR3 contains 15 residues. V was pared by 4 bases and J by 0 bases, with 14 bases between. The CDR3 reads CASSDPRGFSYEQYF. The CDR3, as DNA: TGCGCCAGCAGCGACCCGCGGGGTTTCTCCTACGAGCAGTACTTC.

V and J are TRBV12-3 or TRBV12-4 and TRBJ2-7; D not resolved. CDR3 length: 14 amino acids. Trimming shortened V by 0 bases and J by 1 base, and 7 bases separated the two germline ends. The CDR3 loop is CASSLAHTSYEQYF. In DNA, the CDR3 is TGTGCCAGCAGTTTAGCGCACACTTCCTACGAGCAGTACTTC.

The V call is TRBV27, the J call TRBJ2-4; 7 positions match TRBD2. The tail of the sequence fits TRBJ2-7 better, so the J call may be wrong. The CDR3 is 16 amino acids. The germline V gene encodes CDR1 MNHEY and CDR2 SMNVEV (reference sequence). The CDR3 sequence is CASSSAGRVGLSEQYF. CDR3 in DNA: TGTGCCAGCAGTTCGGCGGGGAGGGTCGGGCTTTCCGAGCAGTACTTC.

The chain combines TRBV7-9 with TRBJ1-2, with TRBD1 matching over 9 bases. This CDR3 comprises 16 residues. The J segment lost 6 bases and the V segment lost 5 bases, leaving 13 bases of the junction unmatched. CDR1 is SEHNR and CDR2 is FQNEAQ in the germline V gene (reference sequence). The CDR3 is CASSLLTGWTGDGYTF. Here the CDR3 DNA reads TGTGCCAGCAGCCTCCTCACCGGGTGGACAGGGGATGGCTACACCTTC.

This clonotype was seen more than once but under ten times. The J gene is TRBJ2-5, the V gene TRBV25-1; D is perhaps TRBD2 (6 bases). CDR1 and CDR2 from the germline V gene are MGHDK and SYGVNS. CDR3 size: 16 residues. With 3 bases removed from V and 4 bases from J, the gap between germline ends came to 18 bases. As DNA, the CDR3 is TGTGCCAGCAGTGAGTCCGGGACTCTATGGGGAGAGACCCAGTACTTC. This encodes CASSESGTLWGETQYF.

Regarding this clonotype: A much larger clone sits a single nucleotide away, making a read error possible. The chain couples TRBV6-6 to TRBJ2-4; 8 nucleotides align to TRBD1. The J call may be faulty, since TRBJ2-7 better matches the DNA end. CDR1 MNHNY and CDR2 SVGAGI come from the germline V gene (reference sequence). The length of the CDR3 is 13 residues. CDR3 sequence (DNA): TGTGCCAGCACCGGACAGGGTGGCTACGAGCAGTACTTC. This codes for CASTGQGGYEQYF.

This chain joins TRBV5-1 and TRBJ2-1; tentative D call: TRBD1 (5 bases). The CDR3 covers 14 residues. CDR1 and CDR2 (germline): SGHRS, YFSETQ. V was trimmed by 3 bases and J by 7 bases, leaving 14 bases between them. CDR3 amino acids: CASSWGTYRNEQFF. CDR3 coding DNA: TGCGCCAGCAGCTGGGGTACTTACAGGAATGAGCAGTTCTTC.

The chain's CDR3 is CASSDRTAKDTQYF. Written as DNA, the CDR3 is TGTGCCAGCAGTGACCGGACAGCGAAAGATACGCAGTATTTT. This chain connects TRBV6-5 to TRBJ2-3, with D maybe TRBD1 (6 bases). CDR3 length: 14 amino acids. The germline V and J ends were trimmed by 5 bases and 5 bases, with 14 bases remaining between them. Germline V gene sequence: CDR1 MNHEY, CDR2 SVGAGI.

This clonotype was detected a few times. V usage is TRBV29-1 and J usage is TRBJ1-1; possible D gene TRBD1, 6 bases. CDR1 is SQVTM and CDR2 is ANQGSEA in the germline V gene. CDR3 size: 13 residues. V was shortened by 4 bases and J by 1 base, with 10 bases between the two germline ends. The chain's CDR3 is CSVVWGANTEAFF. The CDR3 nucleotides read TGCAGCGTTGTTTGGGGGGCGAACACTGAAGCTTTCTTT.

The V and J genes are TRBV7-2 and TRBJ1-2; D gene unclear. Germline V gene lookup returns CDR1 SGHTA and CDR2 FQGNSA. The V gene lost 0 bases and the J gene lost 4 bases, with 15 bases spanning the gap. This CDR3 is 16 amino acids long. The CDR3 protein is CASSLAPGAYRYGYTF. In DNA, the CDR3 is TGTGCCAGCAGCTTAGCCCCGGGAGCCTACCGCTATGGCTACACCTTC. Full variable domain (outside the CDR3, taken from reference TRBV7-2 and TRBJ1-2): GAGVSQSPSNKVTEKGKDVELRCDPISGHTALYWYRQSLGQGLEFLIYFQGNSAPDKSGLPSDRFSAERTGGSVSTLTIQRTQQEDSAVYLCASSLAPGAYRYGYTFGSGTRLTVV.

In its sample, this clonotype was seen a few times. This chain connects TRBV20-1 to TRBJ2-5; D tentatively reads TRBD1 or TRBD2 (5 bases each). Deletions cut 0 bases from V and 7 bases from J, with 24 bases between. This CDR3 region has 17 residues. The germline V gene has CDR1 DFQATT and CDR2 SNEGSKA (reference sequence). The CDR3 reads CSARDMISAGRGGTQYF. As DNA, the CDR3 is TGCAGTGCTAGAGATATGATATCCGCAGGGAGAGGAGGGACCCAGTACTTC.